Listed below are T cell receptor beta chains from one sample, sequenced in a study of CD8+ T cells in alopecia areata. Some clones are missing from TCRdb's copy, which holds only in-frame ones; the method was immunoSEQ multiplex PCR. The sample lists about 190,000 clones, 60% occurring once. Sequencing was performed on CD4+ T cells sorted from blood, taken at week 24, from a patient treated with tofacitinib. Every receptor here comes from a human donor with alopecia areata. Each CDR3 is given with its conserved first and last residue. Fields, in order: D gene, J gene, V gene, clone size, CDR3 protein, CDR3 DNA. A D gene is named only where the DNA matches it firmly. Only some rows state a clone size, as once, few, many or a class for expanded clones.

d_gene: TRBD1; j_gene: TRBJ2-2; v_gene: TRBV6-6; abundance: .; CDR3aa: CASNRQGAAGELFF; CDR3nt: TGTGCCAGCAACAGACAGGGGGCTGCGGGGGAGCTGTTTTTT
d_gene: .; j_gene: TRBJ2-2; v_gene: TRBV5-1; abundance: few; CDR3aa: CASSSGQPANTGELFF; CDR3nt: TGCGCCAGCAGCTCTGGACAGCCTGCGAACACCGGGGAGCTGTTTTTT
d_gene: .; j_gene: TRBJ2-5; v_gene: TRBV6-5; abundance: .; CDR3aa: CASSAVGGETQYF; CDR3nt: TGTGCCAGCAGTGCCGTTGGGGGCGAGACCCAGTACTTC
d_gene: .; j_gene: TRBJ2-7; v_gene: TRBV29-1; abundance: .; CDR3aa: CSALDGVRYEQYF; CDR3nt: TGCAGCGCCCTAGACGGGGTTCGGTACGAGCAGTACTTC
d_gene: .; j_gene: TRBJ1-6; v_gene: TRBV6-5; abundance: .; CDR3aa: CASSYLQGRDSPLHF; CDR3nt: TGTGCCAGCAGTTACCTACAGGGAAGGGATTCACCCCTCCACTTT
d_gene: .; j_gene: TRBJ1-4; v_gene: TRBV6-6; abundance: .; CDR3aa: CASRNEKLFF; CDR3nt: TGTGCCAGCAGGAATGAAAAACTGTTTTTT
d_gene: .; j_gene: TRBJ2-7; v_gene: TRBV2; abundance: .; CDR3aa: CASSERQNVYEQYF; CDR3nt: TGTGCCAGCAGTGAGCGACAGAATGTCTACGAGCAGTACTTC
d_gene: .; j_gene: TRBJ1-1; v_gene: TRBV30; abundance: .; CDR3aa: CAWSVRGWDTEAFF; CDR3nt: TGTGCCTGGAGTGTGAGGGGCTGGGACACTGAAGCTTTCTTT
d_gene: TRBD2; j_gene: TRBJ2-3; v_gene: TRBV5-1; abundance: .; CDR3aa: CASSLGTSSDTQYF; CDR3nt: TGCGCCAGCAGCTTGGGGACTAGCTCAGATACGCAGTATTTT
d_gene: .; j_gene: TRBJ1-5; v_gene: TRBV7-2; abundance: .; CDR3aa: CASGLGGQPQHF; CDR3nt: TGTGCCAGCGGATTAGGTGGTCAGCCCCAGCATTTT
d_gene: .; j_gene: TRBJ2-5; v_gene: TRBV12-5; abundance: few; CDR3aa: CASLGVEETQYF; CDR3nt: TGTGCTAGTCTGGGCGTAGAAGAGACCCAGTACTTC
d_gene: .; j_gene: TRBJ2-7; v_gene: TRBV7-6; abundance: .; CDR3aa: CASSSQRWYEQYF; CDR3nt: TGTGCCAGCAGCTCACAACGGTGGTACGAGCAGTACTTC
d_gene: .; j_gene: TRBJ2-7; v_gene: TRBV18; abundance: many; CDR3aa: CASSPEEYEQYF; CDR3nt: TGTGCCAGCTCACCAGAAGAGTACGAGCAGTACTTC
d_gene: .; j_gene: TRBJ1-2; v_gene: TRBV29-1; abundance: .; CDR3aa: CSVEVGREANYGYTF; CDR3nt: TGCAGCGTTGAAGTGGGAAGGGAGGCTAACTATGGCTACACCTTC
d_gene: .; j_gene: TRBJ1-2; v_gene: TRBV30; abundance: .; CDR3aa: CAWSKVNWGYTF; CDR3nt: TGTGCCTGGAGTAAGGTGAACTGGGGCTACACCTTC